One and the same sample provided the 24 T cell receptor beta chains below, sequenced in a study of cytomegalovirus exposure and HLA in healthy donors. A multiplex PCR was run with 60 Vbeta primers and 13 Jbeta primers. Assay used: immunoSEQ multiplex PCR; TCRdb lists only in-frame clones, some missing. The sample shows about 94,000 clones, about 74% of them seen only once. Sequenced sample: PBMCs. The receptors were sampled from a man under 40 in good health and CMV-seronegative.

The chain combines TRBV19 with TRBJ1-2; 7 bases agree with TRBD1. The germline V gene encodes CDR1 LNHDA and CDR2 SQIVND (reference sequence). The V segment lost 4 bases and the J segment 5 bases; nucleotides outside the gene matches: 7. The CDR3 runs 14 residues. CDR3 protein: CASSKGTESYGYTF. CDR3 nucleotides: TGTGCCAGTAGTAAGGGGACAGAGTCTTATGGCTACACCTTC.

The genes are TRBV4-2 and TRBJ2-7, with 7 bases matching TRBD1. The junction had 18 bases not matched to a gene; V was cut back by 0 bases and J by 1 base. CDR3 size: 20 residues. The V gene's germline CDR1 is LGHNA and CDR2 YNFKEQ. The CDR3: CASSQDQPGAWTGGSYEQYF. CDR3 DNA sequence: TGTGCCAGCAGCCAAGATCAACCCGGGGCTTGGACAGGAGGATCCTACGAGCAGTACTTC.

This sequence joins TRBV5-1 and TRBJ2-3, with D possibly TRBD2 on 5 matching bases. The germline V and J ends were trimmed by 0 bases and 0 bases, with 8 bases remaining between them. Germline-derived CDR1 and CDR2 are SGHRS and YFSETQ. This CDR3 is built from 15 residues. CDR3: CASSLDPGSTDTQYF. The CDR3 nucleotides are TGCGCCAGCAGCTTGGATCCGGGGAGCACAGATACGCAGTATTTT.

This clone showed up just a few times. The chain carries TRBV30 and TRBJ1-1, with 8 positions matching TRBD1. The trim removed 0 bases at V and 3 bases at J, leaving 12 bases unmatched. The CDR3 runs 17 residues. CDR1 is GTSNPN, CDR2 SVGIG, per germline (reference sequence). The CDR3 protein is CAWSVLWDTGGHTEAFF. The CDR3 DNA reads TGTGCCTGGAGTGTACTCTGGGATACAGGGGGACACACTGAAGCTTTCTTT.

V is TRBV21-1 and J is TRBJ2-5; the table's D call, TRBD1, has no DNA check behind it. TRBV21-1 represents a pseudogene. This CDR3 is built from 15 residues. CDR3 in DNA: TGTGCCAGCAACAAAGGACACAGGGCTCCGGAGACCCAGTACTTC. This encodes CASNKGHRAPETQYF.

This chain connects TRBV30 to TRBJ1-2; weak D call: TRBD1 (6 bases). The V end was cut by 1 base, the J end by 0 bases, with 9 bases between. The CDR3 spans 14 residues. Germline loops: CDR1 GTSNPN, CDR2 SVGIG (reference sequence). CDR3 sequence (DNA): TGTGCCTGGAGTGGAACAGGGTCTAACTATGGCTACACCTTC. Its protein product is CAWSGTGSNYGYTF.

This clone has only a few counts. The rearrangement joins TRBV30 to TRBJ2-7; D possibly corresponds to TRBD2 (5 bases). The CDR3 contains 13 residues. Trimming pared 7 bases from V and 3 bases from J, leaving 16 bases between. Per the germline V gene, CDR1 is GTSNPN and CDR2 is SVGIG (reference sequence). The CDR3 DNA reads as TGTGCCTCTAGTGGACTGCTCCTCTACGAGCAGTACTTC. Its protein is CASSGLLLYEQYF.

This clone was seen a single time. V usage is TRBV5-6 and J usage is TRBJ2-2, with TRBD1 as a possible D gene (6 bases). The ends were cut back, 2 bases at V and 1 base at J, with 15 bases in the middle. The CDR3 is 17 amino acids. Germline V CDR1 and CDR2: SGHDT, YYEEEE. The CDR3 protein is CASSLPGQGKNTGELFF. CDR3 DNA sequence: TGTGCCAGCAGCTTACCTGGGCAGGGGAAGAACACCGGGGAGCTGTTTTTT.

The V call is TRBV27, the J call TRBJ1-5; TRBD1 aligns across 7 bases. The V segment lost 0 bases and the J segment 2 bases; nucleotides outside the gene matches: 1. The CDR3 is 15 residues long. Looked up from germline, CDR1 is MNHEY and CDR2 is SMNVEV (reference sequence). In nucleotides, the CDR3 is TGTGCCAGCAGTTTATCAGGGGGCGGCAATCAGCCCCAGCATTTT. Translating it yields CASSLSGGGNQPQHF.

For the CDR3, the DNA is TGTGCCAGCAGAGGAGGACAGGGTTCGAACGAGCAGTACTTC. It encodes CASRGGQGSNEQYF. J is TRBJ2-7 and V is TRBV2, with 8 bases matching TRBD1. V lost 6 bases to trimming and J lost 5 bases; unmatched junction nucleotides: 9. Germline values: CDR1 SNHLY, CDR2 FYNNEI. The length of the CDR3 is 14 residues.

This clone was recorded only once. The rearrangement uses TRBV7-8 and TRBJ2-2, with 13 bases identical to TRBD2. Trimming took 5 bases from V and 4 from J; bases not matched to a gene: 7. Germline V lookup: CDR1 SGHVS, CDR2 FQNEAQ. The CDR3 is 17 residues long. The CDR3 region is CASSDWTSGSTTGELFF. In DNA form, the CDR3 reads TGTGCCAGCAGCGACTGGACTAGCGGGAGCACCACCGGGGAGCTGTTTTTT.

The rearrangement joins TRBV2 to TRBJ2-2, with D tentatively TRBD1 (6 bases). V was shortened by 6 bases and J by 3 bases, with 14 bases between the two germline ends. In germline, CDR1 is SNHLY, CDR2 FYNNEI. The CDR3 runs 15 residues. CDR3 amino acids: CASRRTDPHTGELFF. CDR3 coding DNA: TGTGCCAGCAGACGGACAGATCCACACACCGGGGAGCTGTTTTTT.

The chain is built from TRBV6-5 and TRBJ2-2; D is unclear. V was trimmed by 6 bases and J by 3 bases, leaving 14 bases between them. CDR3 length: 15 residues. The germline V gene has CDR1 MNHEY and CDR2 SVGAGI. CDR3 bases: TGTGCCAGCAGCCCCCGGTGGGCCTACACCGGGGAGCTGTTTTTT. Protein product: CASSPRWAYTGELFF.

This clone has just one count. J is TRBJ1-1 and V is TRBV10-3; no clear D. The CDR3 covers 15 residues. The V gene lost 3 bases and the J gene lost 1 base, with 12 bases spanning the gap. Germline CDR1 ENHRY, CDR2 SYGVKD. The CDR3 bases are TGTGCCATCAGTGAAAAGGACGAGGGGAACACTGAAGCTTTCTTT. Translated: CAISEKDEGNTEAFF.

V gene TRBV7-9 combines with J gene TRBJ2-1; a possible D gene is TRBD2 (6 bases). Germline V gene lookup returns CDR1 SEHNR and CDR2 FQNEAQ (reference sequence). Trimming took off 5 bases at V and 4 bases at J, with 18 bases between the two ends. This CDR3 contains 16 residues. As DNA, the CDR3 is TGTGCCAGCAGCCCCCCCCACGGGAGTAAATACAATGAGCAGTTCTTC. Translating gives CASSPPHGSKYNEQFF.

This chain links TRBV7-2 with TRBJ2-4; 7 bases align to TRBD2. Germline V gives CDR1 SGHTA, CDR2 FQGNSA. The CDR3 is 14 residues long. The trim removed 0 bases at V and 6 bases at J, leaving 2 bases unmatched. The CDR3 bases are TGTGCCAGCAGCTTAGCGGGCGGGGGAAACATTCAGTACTTC. Amino acid sequence: CASSLAGGGNIQYF.

This clone was recorded a few times. The rearrangement uses TRBV7-6 and TRBJ2-1, with TRBD2 matching 13 bases. With V trimmed by 5 bases and J by 1 base, 8 bases remained unmatched. The CDR3 covers 18 residues. Looked up from germline, CDR1 is SGHVS and CDR2 is FNYEAQ. The CDR3 DNA is TGTGCCAGCAGCCTGACCGGGACTAGCGGGACGTCCTACAATGAGCAGTTCTTC. It codes for CASSLTGTSGTSYNEQFF.

The V and J genes are TRBV11-3 and TRBJ2-5; D not certain. The germline CDR1 and CDR2 sequences are SGHNT and YENEEA. V lost 1 base to trimming and J lost 2 bases, with 8 bases between them. The CDR3 spans 14 residues. DNA of the CDR3: TGTGCCAGCAGCTTAGGGGCAGCTCAAGAGACCCAGTACTTC. The encoded protein is CASSLGAAQETQYF.

This clone was found a few times. The chain combines TRBV4-2 with TRBJ2-3; TRBD2 agrees at 11 bases. With V trimmed by 0 bases and J by 3 bases, 8 bases remained unmatched. CDR3 size: 18 residues. Germline lookup yields CDR1 LGHNA and CDR2 YNFKEQ. The CDR3 spells CASSQDRASGGFTDTQYF. The CDR3 bases are TGTGCCAGCAGCCAAGATAGGGCTAGCGGGGGGTTTACAGATACGCAGTATTTT.

V gene TRBV10-3 combines with J gene TRBJ2-7; the D gene is possibly TRBD1 (6 bases). This CDR3 contains 13 residues. The V gene lost 5 bases and the J gene lost 5 bases, with 13 bases spanning the gap. From germline, CDR1 is ENHRY and CDR2 SYGVKD. The CDR3 is CAISFRGDHEQYF. The CDR3 bases are TGTGCCATCAGTTTCAGGGGAGATCACGAGCAGTACTTC.

This sequence joins TRBV11-2 and TRBJ2-1; maybe TRBD1 (5 bases). Between the trimmed V and J ends, which lost 2 bases and 9 bases, there was a span of 20 bases. Germline V lookup: CDR1 SGHAT, CDR2 FQNNGV. The length of the CDR3 is 16 residues. CDR3 region: CASSLTNGAAPGEQFF. DNA for the CDR3: TGTGCCAGCAGCTTAACGAATGGGGCGGCCCCAGGTGAGCAGTTCTTC.

The chain employs TRBV27 and TRBJ2-3; 9 bases fit TRBD1. In germline, CDR1 is MNHEY, CDR2 SMNVEV (reference sequence). V was clipped by 0 bases and J by 2 bases; unmatched bases: 9. There are 18 residues in the CDR3. The CDR3 nucleotides read TGTGCCAGCAGTTTATCCGGGACAGGGTTCCCCTCCACAGATACGCAGTATTTT. Its translation: CASSLSGTGFPSTDTQYF.

The rearrangement links TRBV20-1 to TRBJ1-2; 9 bases line up with TRBD1. Trimming at V came to 6 bases and at J to 7 bases, leaving 3 bases not matched to a gene. Germline V gene data show CDR1 as DFQATT and CDR2 as SNEGSKA (reference sequence). The CDR3 covers 11 residues. CDR3 DNA sequence: TGCAGTGCAATGACAGGGGGTGGCTACACCTTC. Residues: CSAMTGGGYTF.

The chain employs TRBV19 and TRBJ1-2; TRBD1 agrees at 9 bases. Germline V gene lookup returns CDR1 LNHDA and CDR2 SQIVND (reference sequence). Trimming removed 1 base from V and 2 bases from J; junction bases left unmatched: 5. There are 16 residues in the CDR3. The CDR3, as DNA: TGTGCCAGTAGTATAGCCGGGACAGGGAAGAACTATGGCTACACCTTC. Translated, it gives CASSIAGTGKNYGYTF.